This TCR beta chain originates from a study of OX40 agonist ivuxolimab in advanced cancers. Some background on the complete study: The costimulatory receptor OX40 (CD134) was targeted by ivuxolimab, a fully human IgG2 agonistic monoclonal antibody. Intravenous ivuxolimab was administered to patients every 2 weeks at six dose levels: 0.01, 0.1, 0.3, 1.5, 3 and 10 mg/kg. The paper reports the monotherapy dose-escalation portion (N ≈ 50 patients) of the phase I ivuxolimab trial. Partial responses occurred in three dose-escalation patients: two with cutaneous melanoma and one with hepatocellular carcinoma. Among the 52 dose-escalation patients, approximately 20 had hepatocellular carcinoma, roughly 15 melanoma, 9 renal cell carcinoma and 9 head and neck cancer. Peripheral TCRbeta sequencing aimed to test whether ivuxolimab altered TCR sequence diversity and caused clonal T-cell expansion. Prior anti-PD-1, anti-PD-L1 or anti-CTLA-4 therapy was permitted, and checkpoint inhibitors had been received by roughly 42% of dose-escalation patients. The dose-escalation cohort was over 70% male with a mean age of about 60 years, ranging from about 23 to 85.

Genomic DNA was isolated from the sorted cells so that the TCRbeta CDR3 region could be sequenced. The immunoSEQ Assay was used for sequencing of TCRbeta CDR3 regions. TCRdb re-hosts the immuneACCESS table, in-frame sequences only. Its copies lack some clones; in the studies checked, an unresolved V gene accounts for under half of them, and the cause for the rest is not known. The sample includes roughly 60,000 clones, with 80% to 90% observed a single time. The top ten clones comprise roughly 1.9% of the sample. About this clone: No antigen is known for it. Base qualities are not at hand, and no much larger clone is one base apart.

The V end loses 8 bases and the J end loses 0 bases, and a stretch of 15 bases separates them. The germline V gene sets CDR1 to MNHEY and CDR2 to SVGAGI. The CDR3 starts with the cysteine, ends with the phenylalanine, and has 15 residues. Only CDR3 DNA remains: 45 bases, in frame from the first base. Patients with autoimmune disease history or receiving systemic immunosuppression were excluded from the trial. Peripheral blood for TCR sequencing was collected from all dose cohorts at baseline, on cycle 4 day 1, and on cycle 7 day 1. Samples came from an open-label, multicenter, first-in-human phase I dose-escalation trial of ivuxolimab. The trial enrolled adults with locally advanced or metastatic head and neck squamous cell, hepatocellular, melanoma or renal cell carcinoma. CD4+ and CD8+ T cells were sorted separately from peripheral blood before TCR sequencing. General study outcomes and caveats: After ivuxolimab, more expanded clones were found on average in CD8+ T cells than in CD4+ T cells. Low levels of normalized T-cell clonal expansion were also shown by some nonresponding patients. At doses from 0.1 to 3.0 mg/kg, clonal expansion was seen in both CD4+ and CD8+ blood T cells between baseline and week 6. In the 0.1-3.0 mg/kg groups, partial responders were among the patients with the lowest normalized peripheral clonal expansion, particularly in CD8+ T cells. Antigen specificity was not determined for the clonally expanded peripheral T cells.

Sample: CD4+ or CD8+ T cells sorted from blood, taken in a trial of the OX40 agonist ivuxolimab. The rearrangement combines TRBV6-5 with TRBJ2-3, with no reliable assignment of the D segment. This clonotype originated in an adult with an advanced solid tumor such as melanoma, head and neck, liver or kidney cancer. The nucleotide sequence is TGTGCCAGCTCTTATGGATTAACTAGCACAGATACGCAGTATTTT. It codes for CASSYGLTSTDTQYF.